These 25 T cell receptor beta chains share one sample of origin, sequenced in a study of blood T cell repertoires in COVID-19. Method: immunoSEQ multiplex PCR; TCRdb's copy keeps in-frame clones and lacks some. The sample has about 50,000 clones, approximately 86% seen once. Sequenced material: peripheral blood. These receptors came from a man aged 35 to 55 with acute or convalescent COVID-19.

In this sample, this clone turned up a few times. This chain uses TRBV11-1 with TRBJ2-7, with TRBD1 matching over 12 bases. CDR1 and CDR2 (germline): SGHAT, FQDESV (reference sequence). This CDR3 has 15 residues. J lost 6 bases, V lost 5 bases, and 8 bases had no gene match. The CDR3 here is CASSPKRDRGLEQYV. The CDR3 region has the DNA TGTGCCAGCAGCCCGAAGAGGGACAGGGGGCTCGAGCAGTACGTC.

CDR3 amino acids: CASSLVGYEQYV. In DNA, the CDR3 is TGCGCCAGCAGCTTGGTCGGCTACGAGCAGTACGTC. V and J are TRBV5-1 and TRBJ2-7; D is undetermined. Trimming took 0 bases from V and 3 from J, leaving 4 bases between them. This CDR3 comprises 12 residues. Germline-derived CDR1 and CDR2 are SGHRS and YFSETQ.

For the CDR3, the DNA is TGCAGTGCTAGTCGGGAGGGCCACTACAATGAGCAGTTCTTC. Protein product: CSASREGHYNEQFF. This rearrangement joins TRBV20-1 to TRBJ2-1, with 8 bases fitting TRBD2. Germline V gives CDR1 DFQATT, CDR2 SNEGSKA (reference sequence). The CDR3 runs to 14 residues. Trimming at V came to 3 bases and at J to 3 bases, leaving 4 bases not matched to a gene.

The V and J genes are TRBV29-1 and TRBJ1-5; 11 bases match TRBD1. The germline V gene has CDR1 SQVTM and CDR2 ANQGSEA. This CDR3 spans 15 amino acids. The V gene end was trimmed by 5 bases and the J gene end by 3 bases; junction bases not matched to a gene: 6. The CDR3, as DNA: TGCAGCGTTACCGGGACAGGGGGTTTCAATCAGCCCCAGCATTTT. Translating gives CSVTGTGGFNQPQHF.

The chain recombines TRBV7-9 with TRBJ1-1, with 7 positions matching TRBD1. CDR3 size: 14 residues. Germline CDR1 is SEHNR and CDR2 is FQNEAQ (reference sequence). The V segment lost 5 bases and the J segment 6 bases; nucleotides outside the gene matches: 9. CDR3 sequence (DNA): TGTGCCAGCAGCGCGACAGGGAATTCGGCTGAAGCTTTCTTT. As protein: CASSATGNSAEAFF.

The chain carries TRBV6-1 and TRBJ1-1; 12 positions agree with TRBD1. Losses at the gene ends were 4 bases for V and 4 bases for J; bases not matched to a gene: 13. From germline, CDR1 is MNHNS and CDR2 SASEGT. The CDR3 covers 18 residues. CDR3 residues: CASSARDRGRLKVTEAFF. The DNA of the CDR3 is TGTGCCAGCAGTGCCCGGGACAGGGGGCGTTTAAAGGTCACTGAAGCTTTCTTT.

The chain couples TRBV19 to TRBJ2-4, with 12 positions matching TRBD2. The V gene end was trimmed by 6 bases and the J gene end by 8 bases; junction bases not matched to a gene: 8. This CDR3 is 15 amino acids long. Germline CDR1 is LNHDA and CDR2 is SQIVND (reference sequence). The CDR3 nucleotides are TGTGCCAGTAGACTGACTAGCGGGAGAAAGGACATTCAGTACTTC. Protein: CASRLTSGRKDIQYF.

The V and J genes are TRBV5-5 and TRBJ2-1, with TRBD2 matching over 7 bases. The CDR3 has 16 amino acids. The J segment lost 1 base and the V segment lost 0 bases, leaving 4 bases of the junction unmatched. From germline, CDR1 is SGHKS and CDR2 YYEKEE (reference sequence). The CDR3 protein is CASSLGAGGSYNEQFF. CDR3 in DNA: TGTGCCAGCAGCTTGGGGGCCGGGGGGTCCTACAATGAGCAGTTCTTC.

The chain has TRBV7-9 and TRBJ2-5; tentatively, D is TRBD2 (6 bases). This CDR3 contains 16 residues. CDR1 SEHNR and CDR2 FQNEAQ come from the germline V gene (reference sequence). Trimming stripped 6 bases from V and 5 bases from J, with 22 bases between. The CDR3 loop reads CASSYPAGRARETQYF. The CDR3 region has the DNA TGTGCCAGCAGTTACCCGGCGGGGAGAGCCCGGGAGACCCAGTACTTC.

This chain joins TRBV27 and TRBJ1-6, with D perhaps TRBD1 (5 bases). This CDR3 is 20 amino acids long. Trimming took 0 bases from V and 4 from J, leaving 22 bases between them. Germline CDR1 reads MNHEY; CDR2 reads SMNVEV (reference sequence). This CDR3 reads CASSLSGAGVRVLYNSPLHF. Written as DNA, the CDR3 is TGTGCCAGCAGTTTATCTGGGGCGGGGGTCCGCGTGTTATATAATTCACCCCTCCACTTT.

The V call is TRBV5-1, the J call TRBJ1-1; 7 nucleotides align to TRBD1. The CDR3 is 15 amino acids. CDR1 and CDR2 from the germline V gene are SGHRS and YFSETQ. The junction had 11 bases not matched to a gene; V was cut back by 3 bases and J by 6 bases. CDR3 coding DNA: TGCGCCAGCAGCTGGAGACAGGGTGAGGGGGCTGAAGCTTTCTTT. Translating it yields CASSWRQGEGAEAFF. Supplemented by reference TRBV5-1 and TRBJ1-1, the full variable domain reads KAGVTQTPRYLIKTRGQQVTLSCSPISGHRSVSWYQQTPGQGLQFLFEYFSETQRNKGNFPGRFSGRQFSNSRSEMNVSTLELGDSALYLCASSWRQGEGAEAFFGQGTRLTVV.

The chain is built from TRBV15 and TRBJ1-6, with 7 bases fitting TRBD1. There are 16 residues in the CDR3. In germline, CDR1 is LNHNV, CDR2 YYDKDF (reference sequence). Trimming at V came to 5 bases and at J to 10 bases, leaving 14 bases not matched to a gene. CDR3 nucleotide sequence: TGTGCCACCAGCGCCGGGACAGTTGAAGGAGGATCACCCCTCCACTTT. Amino acids: CATSAGTVEGGSPLHF.

The chain combines TRBV5-5 with TRBJ2-7; a weak D match, TRBD2 (7 bases). The V end was cut by 2 bases, the J end by 5 bases, with 17 bases between. CDR3 length: 15 amino acids. The germline CDR1 and CDR2 sequences are SGHKS and YYEKEE (reference sequence). The CDR3 DNA follows: TGTGCCAGCAGCTTCGAAAGGGGGAGGGTTCACGAGCAGTACGTC. Translating gives CASSFERGRVHEQYV.

The chain links TRBV3-1 (or the pseudogene TRBV3-2) to TRBJ2-3; unclear D gene. Germline-derived CDR1 and CDR2 are LGHDT and YNNKEL (reference sequence). V was pared by 1 base and J by 3 bases, with 8 bases between. This CDR3 contains 14 residues. The CDR3 DNA follows: TGTGCCAGCAGCCAAGGGGCCAGGACAGATACGCAGTATTTT. This gives the protein CASSQGARTDTQYF.

In its sample, this clone was seen a few times. This chain joins TRBV10-3 and TRBJ2-7; 10 bases are a match to TRBD1. CDR3 length: 13 residues. CDR1 and CDR2 from the germline V gene are ENHRY and SYGVKD. The junction had 5 bases not matched to a gene; V was cut back by 6 bases and J by 6 bases. For the CDR3, the DNA is TGTGCCATCAGCCGACAGGGGGCTGGCGAGCAGTACTTC. This codes for CAISRQGAGEQYF.

The rearrangement links TRBV5-1 to TRBJ1-1; D remains unclear. The CDR3 sequence is 13 residues long. The V gene lost 2 bases and the J gene lost 4 bases, with 9 bases spanning the gap. In germline, CDR1 is SGHRS, CDR2 YFSETQ. The CDR3 bases are TGCGCCAGCAGCTTAATTGGGAGCACTGAAGCTTTCTTT. Protein product: CASSLIGSTEAFF.

The chain has TRBV7-2 and TRBJ2-5, with 9 positions matching TRBD1. The V and J ends lost 1 base and 5 bases, in that order; junction bases with no gene match: 5. In germline, CDR1 is SGHTA, CDR2 FQGNSA. CDR3 length: 15 amino acids. The CDR3 is CASSLGQGGGETQYF. CDR3 sequence (DNA): TGTGCCAGCAGCTTAGGACAGGGGGGCGGGGAGACCCAGTACTTC.

The chain couples TRBV19 to TRBJ1-1, with D possibly TRBD1 on 5 matching bases. CDR3 length: 13 amino acids. Germline V CDR1 and CDR2: LNHDA, SQIVND (reference sequence). V lost 10 bases to trimming and J lost 4 bases, with 16 bases between them. The DNA of the CDR3 is TGTGCCACCGGGGGATGGGGAATCACTGAAGCTTTCTTT. This encodes CATGGWGITEAFF.

The genes are TRBV11-2 and TRBJ1-4; 7 positions match TRBD1. V lost 4 bases and J lost 8; bases outside the gene matches: 10. Germline CDR1 reads SGHAT; CDR2 reads FQNNGV. CDR3 length equals 15 residues. In DNA, the CDR3 is TGTGCCAGCAGCTCGTTACAGGGGATCGGGGAAAAACTGTTTTTT. Translation gives CASSSLQGIGEKLFF.

This clone was seen once. The chain joins TRBV11-2 to TRBJ2-2; D perhaps matches TRBD2 (6 bases). CDR1 SGHAT and CDR2 FQNNGV come from the germline V gene. Deletions cut 3 bases from V and 1 base from J, with 12 bases between. The CDR3 length is 16 residues. Here the CDR3 DNA reads TGTGCCAGCAGCTTGCCCATCGGGGGGAACACCGGGGAGCTGTTTTTT. The encoded protein is CASSLPIGGNTGELFF.

This clone appeared a few times. The chain couples TRBV19 to TRBJ1-2, with TRBD1 matching 11 bases. Germline V gene lookup returns CDR1 LNHDA and CDR2 SQIVND (reference sequence). J lost 5 bases, V lost 6 bases, and 8 bases had no gene match. There are 15 residues in the CDR3. The CDR3 here is CASSGDRGKGYGYTF. The CDR3 DNA reads as TGTGCCAGTAGCGGGGACAGGGGGAAAGGGTATGGCTACACCTTC. The whole variable domain, remainder taken from reference TRBV19 and TRBJ1-2, is DGGITQSPKYLFRKEGQNVTLSCEQNLNHDAMYWYRQDPGQGLRLIYYSQIVNDFQKGDIAEGYSVSREKKESFPLTVTSAQKNPTAFYLCASSGDRGKGYGYTFGSGTRLTVV.

This chain joins TRBV5-1 and TRBJ1-3, with TRBD1 matching over 8 bases. The CDR3 contains 17 residues. The germline V gene encodes CDR1 SGHRS and CDR2 YFSETQ. With 4 bases clipped from V and 2 bases from J, the junction kept 11 bases outside the gene matches. This CDR3 is CASSEATGDLTGNTIYF. The CDR3 DNA sequence: TGCGCCAGCAGCGAGGCGACAGGGGATCTGACTGGAAACACCATATATTTT.

The chain carries TRBV2 and TRBJ1-2; 7 bases align to TRBD1. The V gene's germline CDR1 is SNHLY and CDR2 FYNNEI. V lost 5 bases to trimming and J lost 8 bases; unmatched junction nucleotides: 8. The CDR3 sequence is 13 residues long. CDR3 region: CASSQQGPRGYTF. The CDR3, as DNA: TGTGCCAGCAGTCAACAGGGGCCGAGAGGCTACACCTTC. Drawing the rest from reference TRBV2 and TRBJ1-2, the complete variable domain is EPEVTQTPSHQVTQMGQEVILRCVPISNHLYFYWYRQILGQKVEFLVSFYNNEISEKSEIFDDQFSVERPDGSNFTLKIRSTKLEDSAMYFCASSQQGPRGYTFGSGTRLTVV.

The rearrangement uses TRBV4-2 and TRBJ1-1; D ambiguous. The germline V gene has CDR1 LGHNA and CDR2 YNFKEQ. With 0 bases removed from V and 1 base from J, the gap between germline ends came to 12 bases. The CDR3 runs 16 residues. The DNA for the CDR3 is TGTGCCAGCAGCCAAGACCCTAAGAGGAAGAACACTGAAGCTTTCTTT. Translation gives CASSQDPKRKNTEAFF.

The V and J genes are TRBV12-5 and TRBJ1-2, with a weak D call TRBD1 (5 bases). The CDR3 is made up of 15 amino acids. V was shortened by 2 bases and J by 0 bases, with 10 bases between the two germline ends. Germline lookup yields CDR1 LGHNT and CDR2 FRNRAP. CDR3 nucleotide sequence: TGTGCTAGTGGTTTGTTGGGGGGAGCTAACTATGGCTACACCTTC. This translates into CASGLLGGANYGYTF.